One sample yielded the 2 T cell receptor beta chains listed below, sequenced in a study of CD8+CD57+ T cells in acquired aplastic anemia. Profiles of TCR beta VDJ and CDR3 were generated from a genomic DNA template. TCRdb fed the reads into MiXCR, producing one record per CDR3 protein. The sample records 150,000 to 200,000 distinct CDR3 sequences, just under 45% being singletons. The source material was sorted CD4+, CD8+, or CD8+CD57+ T cells (not recorded which) from PBMCs. These receptors came from a human donor in good health.

The gene calls are TRBV5-6 and TRBJ1-1; a possible D gene is TRBD1 (5 bases). CDR3 length equals 13 residues. Between the trimmed V and J ends, which lost 7 bases and 7 bases, there was a span of 17 bases. Germline-derived CDR1 and CDR2 are SGHDT and YYEEEE. The CDR3 here is CASGRARPGEAFF. The DNA for the CDR3 is TGTGCCAGCGGCAGGGCGCGGCCCGGTGAAGCTTTCTTT.

This clonotype has more than one count but fewer than ten. V usage is TRBV6-5 and J usage is TRBJ2-5; 7 nucleotides agree with TRBD1. The CDR3 extends over 12 amino acids. Trimming removed 8 bases from V and 1 base from J; junction bases left unmatched: 1. Germline CDR1 is MNHEY and CDR2 is SVGAGI. The CDR3 coding sequence is TGTGCCAGCGGGGACAGCCAAGAGACCCAGTACTTC. It is translated as CASGDSQETQYF.